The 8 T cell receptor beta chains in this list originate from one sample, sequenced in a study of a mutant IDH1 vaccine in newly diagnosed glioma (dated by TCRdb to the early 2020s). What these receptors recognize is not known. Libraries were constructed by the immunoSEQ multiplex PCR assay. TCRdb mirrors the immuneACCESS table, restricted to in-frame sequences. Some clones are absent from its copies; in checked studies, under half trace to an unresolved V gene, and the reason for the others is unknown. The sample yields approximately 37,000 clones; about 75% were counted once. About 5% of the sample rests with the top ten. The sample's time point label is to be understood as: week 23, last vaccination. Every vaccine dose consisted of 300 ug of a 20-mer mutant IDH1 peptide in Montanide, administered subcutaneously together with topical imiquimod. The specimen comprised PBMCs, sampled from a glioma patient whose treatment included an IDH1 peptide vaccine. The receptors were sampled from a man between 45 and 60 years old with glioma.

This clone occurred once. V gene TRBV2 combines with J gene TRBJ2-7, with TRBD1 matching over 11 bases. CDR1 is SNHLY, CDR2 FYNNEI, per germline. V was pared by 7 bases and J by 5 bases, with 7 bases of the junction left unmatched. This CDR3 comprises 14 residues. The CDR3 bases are TGTGCCAGCACCAGGACAGGGGGCGGCGACGAGCAGTACTTC. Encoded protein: CASTRTGGGDEQYF.

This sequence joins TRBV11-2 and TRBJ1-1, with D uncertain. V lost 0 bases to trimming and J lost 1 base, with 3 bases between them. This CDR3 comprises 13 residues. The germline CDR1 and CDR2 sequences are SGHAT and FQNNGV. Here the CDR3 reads CASSLDGNTEAFF. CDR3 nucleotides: TGTGCCAGCAGCTTAGACGGGAACACTGAAGCTTTCTTT. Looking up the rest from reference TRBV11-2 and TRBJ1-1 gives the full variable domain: EAGVAQSPRYKIIEKRQSVAFWCNPISGHATLYWYQQILGQGPKLLIQFQNNGVVDDSQLPKDRFSAERLKGVDSTLKIQPAKLEDSAVYLCASSLDGNTEAFFGQGTRLTVV.

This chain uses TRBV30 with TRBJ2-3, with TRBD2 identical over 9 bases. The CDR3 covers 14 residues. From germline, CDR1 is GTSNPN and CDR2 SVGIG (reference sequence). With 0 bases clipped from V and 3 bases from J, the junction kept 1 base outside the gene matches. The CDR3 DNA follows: TGTGCCTGGAGTGTAAGCGGGAGGACAGATACGCAGTATTTT. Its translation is CAWSVSGRTDTQYF.

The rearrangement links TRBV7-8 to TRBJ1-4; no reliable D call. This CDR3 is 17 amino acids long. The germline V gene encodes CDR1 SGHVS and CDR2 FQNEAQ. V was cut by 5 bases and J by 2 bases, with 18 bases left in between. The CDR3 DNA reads TGTGCCAGCAGCCCGCAGGCCTTCCTAGGGACTAATGAAAAACTGTTTTTT. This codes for CASSPQAFLGTNEKLFF.

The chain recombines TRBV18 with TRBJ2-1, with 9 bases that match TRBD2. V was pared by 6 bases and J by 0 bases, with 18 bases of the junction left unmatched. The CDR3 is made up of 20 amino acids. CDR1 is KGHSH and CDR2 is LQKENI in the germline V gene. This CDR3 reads CASSYDSPAGGLSSYNEQFF. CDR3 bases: TGTGCCAGCTCCTATGACTCCCCAGCGGGGGGACTTTCCTCCTACAATGAGCAGTTCTTC.

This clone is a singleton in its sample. The CDR3 DNA is TGTGCCAGCACCTACACGGGGCTAGCGGGGGGTTTGGCCGGGGAGCTGTTTTTT. The encoded protein is CASTYTGLAGGLAGELFF. V gene TRBV13 combines with J gene TRBJ2-2; 11 bases fit TRBD2. This CDR3 spans 18 amino acids. J lost 6 bases, V lost 7 bases, and 16 bases had no gene match. The germline CDR1 and CDR2 sequences are PRHDT and FYEKMQ (reference sequence).

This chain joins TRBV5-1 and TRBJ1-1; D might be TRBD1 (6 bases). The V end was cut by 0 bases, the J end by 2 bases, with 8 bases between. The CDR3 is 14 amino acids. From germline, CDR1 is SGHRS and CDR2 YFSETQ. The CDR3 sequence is CASSLDRANTEAFF. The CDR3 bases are TGCGCCAGCAGCTTGGACAGGGCTAACACTGAAGCTTTCTTT.

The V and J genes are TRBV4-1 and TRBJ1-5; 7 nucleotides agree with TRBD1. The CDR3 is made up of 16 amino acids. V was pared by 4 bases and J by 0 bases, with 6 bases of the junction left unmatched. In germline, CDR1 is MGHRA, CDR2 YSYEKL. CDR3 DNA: TGCGCCAGCAGCCTTGGGACAGAATTTAGCAATCAGCCCCAGCATTTT. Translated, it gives CASSLGTEFSNQPQHF.